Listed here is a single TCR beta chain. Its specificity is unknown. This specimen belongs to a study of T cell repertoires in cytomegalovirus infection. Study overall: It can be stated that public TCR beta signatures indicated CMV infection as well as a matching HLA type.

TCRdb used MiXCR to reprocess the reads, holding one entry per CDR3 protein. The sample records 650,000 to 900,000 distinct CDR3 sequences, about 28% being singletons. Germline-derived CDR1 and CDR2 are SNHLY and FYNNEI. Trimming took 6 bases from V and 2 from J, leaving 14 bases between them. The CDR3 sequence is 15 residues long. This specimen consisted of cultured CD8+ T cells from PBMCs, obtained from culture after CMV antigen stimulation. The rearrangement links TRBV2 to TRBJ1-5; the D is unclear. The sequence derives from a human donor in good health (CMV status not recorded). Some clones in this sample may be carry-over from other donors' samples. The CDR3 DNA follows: TGTGCCAGCAGCATAGGAGTGTATGGCAATCAGCCCCAGCATTTT. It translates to CASSIGVYGNQPQHF.